The 26 T cell receptor beta chains reported below all come from one sample, sequenced in a study of CD8 T cells in Susac syndrome. RNA in amounts of roughly 0.5 to 1 ug was reverse transcribed with random hexamers. Using its own MiXCR run on the immunoSEQ multiplex PCR reads, TCRdb lists one record per CDR3 protein. The table shows some 300,000 distinct CDR3 sequences, with approximately 85% occurring only once. The sample comprised CD8+ T cells from PBMCs. The receptors derive from a human donor with multiple sclerosis.

This clonotype was picked up one time. This chain uses TRBV7-9 with TRBJ1-2, with D tentatively TRBD1 (5 bases). This CDR3 has 16 amino acids. Trimming pared 5 bases from V and 6 bases from J, leaving 22 bases between. CDR1 and CDR2 from the germline V gene are SEHNR and FQNEAQ (reference sequence). The CDR3 DNA reads TGTGCCAGCAGCCCCCCACAGGCACGAAGGTTGGATGGCTACACCTTC. It yields the protein CASSPPQARRLDGYTF. Full variable domain (rest looked up from reference TRBV7-9 and TRBJ1-2): DTGVSQNPRHKITKRGQNVTFRCDPISEHNRLYWYRQTLGQGPEFLTYFQNEAQLEKSRLLSDRFSAERPKGSFSTLEIQRTEQGDSAMYLCASSPPQARRLDGYTFGSGTRLTVV.

This clonotype was counted only a few times. The gene calls are TRBV27 and TRBJ2-7; TRBD2 aligns across 10 bases. CDR1 and CDR2 (germline): MNHEY, SMNVEV (reference sequence). Trimming took 6 bases from V and 7 from J; bases not matched to a gene: 3. This CDR3 contains 12 residues. CDR3 DNA sequence: TGTGCCAGCAGGACGGGACTAGCGGAGCAGTACTTC. This translates into CASRTGLAEQYF.

This clonotype is a singleton in its sample. This chain links TRBV29-1 with TRBJ2-1; no clear D gene. Germline V gives CDR1 SQVTM, CDR2 ANQGSEA. The CDR3 has 11 amino acids. CDR3 protein: CSQVSGNEQFF. As DNA, the CDR3 is TGCAGTCAGGTATCTGGTAATGAGCAGTTCTTC.

This clonotype was counted a single time. CDR3 coding DNA: TGTGCCAGCAGCCACTTTCGGCGGGAAAATGAGCAGTTCTTC. Translation: CASSHFRRENEQFF. The chain carries TRBV13 and TRBJ2-1; D is perhaps TRBD2 (6 bases). The CDR3 is 14 residues long. CDR1 is PRHDT and CDR2 is FYEKMQ in the germline V gene (reference sequence). V was cut by 5 bases and J by 7 bases, with 15 bases left in between. The entire variable domain, with the rest obtained from reference TRBV13 and TRBJ2-1, is as follows: AAGVIQSPRHLIKEKRETATLKCYPIPRHDTVYWYQQGPGQDPQFLISFYEKMQSDKGSIPDRFSAQQFSDYHSELNMSSLELGDSALYFCASSHFRRENEQFFGPGTRLTVL.

Ten or more counts support this clonotype. The chain is built from TRBV27 and TRBJ2-7; 9 bases map to TRBD1. V lost 6 bases and J lost 1; bases outside the gene matches: 4. Germline V lookup: CDR1 MNHEY, CDR2 SMNVEV (reference sequence). This CDR3 spans 14 amino acids. Here the CDR3 reads CASSFGTGSYEQYF. The CDR3 region has the DNA TGTGCCAGCAGCTTTGGGACAGGGTCCTACGAGCAGTACTTC.

The chain recombines TRBV19 with TRBJ1-1; possible D gene TRBD1, 5 bases. Trimming stripped 6 bases from V and 6 bases from J, with 17 bases between. CDR3 length equals 14 residues. Germline V gene data show CDR1 as LNHDA and CDR2 as SQIVND (reference sequence). The CDR3 bases are TGTGCCAGTAGCACGATTGGGGGTTTCGCTGAAGCTTTCTTT. Protein product: CASSTIGGFAEAFF.

The chain links TRBV28 to TRBJ1-5, with D possibly TRBD1 on 5 matching bases. Germline loops: CDR1 MDHEN, CDR2 SYDVKM. This CDR3 comprises 15 residues. The V end was cut by 2 bases, the J end by 5 bases, with 13 bases between. CDR3: CASSLELRAYQPQHF. The CDR3 bases are TGTGCCAGCAGTTTAGAGCTCAGGGCTTATCAGCCCCAGCATTTT.

The chain carries TRBV19 and TRBJ2-3; D perhaps matches TRBD2 (6 bases). The V end lost 1 base, the J end lost 6 bases, and 11 bases lay between the germline ends. The CDR3 is made up of 14 amino acids. Germline V gene data show CDR1 as LNHDA and CDR2 as SQIVND (reference sequence). CDR3 loop: CASSIAPGDDTQYF. CDR3 coding DNA: TGTGCCAGTAGTATAGCCCCGGGAGACGATACGCAGTATTTT.

The rearrangement joins TRBV27 to TRBJ1-5, with D possibly being TRBD1 (5 bases). V was pared by 5 bases and J by 0 bases, with 11 bases between. There are 15 residues in the CDR3. The germline gives CDR1 MNHEY, CDR2 SMNVEV (reference sequence). The CDR3 sequence: CASSAGPYSNQPQHF. The CDR3 DNA reads TGTGCCAGCAGTGCAGGGCCCTATAGCAATCAGCCCCAGCATTTT.

The V call is TRBV7-2, the J call TRBJ2-7; 10 bases are shared with TRBD1. The junction had 7 bases not matched to a gene; V was cut back by 5 bases and J by 6 bases. CDR3 length: 14 amino acids. The germline V gene has CDR1 SGHTA and CDR2 FQGNSA. The CDR3 sequence is CASSPGTGASEQYF. The CDR3 region has the DNA TGTGCCAGCAGCCCGGGGACAGGGGCTTCCGAGCAGTACTTC.

The gene calls are TRBV28 and TRBJ1-3, with D perhaps matching TRBD1 (5 bases). The CDR3 loop spans 14 amino acids. V was shortened by 3 bases and J by 2 bases, with 8 bases between the two germline ends. Per germline, CDR1 MDHEN and CDR2 SYDVKM. In nucleotides, the CDR3 is TGTGCCAGCAGTTTCGGGGCAGCTGGAAACACCATATATTTT. Translation: CASSFGAAGNTIYF.

This rearrangement joins TRBV19 to TRBJ2-5; maybe TRBD2 (6 bases). CDR1 is LNHDA, CDR2 SQIVND, per germline (reference sequence). V lost 5 bases and J lost 1, with 8 bases in between. The CDR3 extends over 13 amino acids. The CDR3 is CASSGDFQETQYF. The CDR3 nucleotides read TGTGCCAGTAGTGGGGACTTCCAAGAGACCCAGTACTTC.

The chain has TRBV7-9 and TRBJ1-5, with D unclear. This CDR3 region has 14 residues. V was shortened by 1 base and J by 7 bases, with 11 bases between the two germline ends. Germline loops: CDR1 SEHNR, CDR2 FQNEAQ (reference sequence). The CDR3 DNA is TGTGCCAGCAGCTTAGACAACTCTCACCAGCCCCAGCATTTT. Its protein is CASSLDNSHQPQHF.

The rearrangement links TRBV28 to TRBJ2-1, with TRBD2 matching over 7 bases. Germline-derived CDR1 and CDR2 are MDHEN and SYDVKM. The J segment lost 0 bases and the V segment lost 2 bases, leaving 7 bases of the junction unmatched. This CDR3 has 17 amino acids. CDR3 region: CASSLRIAGGSYNEQFF. The CDR3 nucleotides are TGTGCCAGCAGTTTACGTATAGCGGGTGGCTCCTACAATGAGCAGTTCTTC. Variable domain in full (rest from reference TRBV28 and TRBJ2-1): DVKVTQSSRYLVKRTGEKVFLECVQDMDHENMFWYRQDPGLGLRLIYFSYDVKMKEKGDIPEGYSVSREKKERFSLILESASTNQTSMYLCASSLRIAGGSYNEQFFGPGTRLTVL.

This clonotype was observed a few times. V and J are TRBV6-2 or TRBV6-3 and TRBJ2-7; D not certain. Germline V CDR1 and CDR2: MNHEY, SVGEGT. The CDR3 is made up of 14 amino acids. V lost 5 bases and J lost 2, with 13 bases in between. CDR3 residues: CASSPVGLAYEQYF. The DNA for the CDR3 is TGTGCCAGCAGTCCCGTAGGGTTGGCCTACGAGCAGTACTTC.

DNA of the CDR3: TGTGCCAGCAGTTACAGTTTGCAGGATCAGCCCCAGCATTTT. It encodes CASSYSLQDQPQHF. The chain has TRBV28 and TRBJ1-5; D gene uncertain. The CDR3 contains 14 residues. Germline values: CDR1 MDHEN, CDR2 SYDVKM. The V gene lost 4 bases and the J gene lost 5 bases, with 12 bases spanning the gap.

The chain combines TRBV12-3 or TRBV12-4 with TRBJ1-1; D not certain. This CDR3 comprises 16 residues. Trimming pared 2 bases from V and 0 bases from J, leaving 13 bases between. This CDR3 reads CASSLSGLRMNTEAFF. CDR3 sequence (DNA): TGTGCCAGCAGTTTATCGGGCTTACGCATGAACACTGAAGCTTTCTTT.

CDR3: CASSFFLGQGNTEAFF. The CDR3 DNA follows: TGTGCCAGCAGCTTCTTCCTGGGTCAGGGGAACACTGAAGCTTTCTTT. The chain uses TRBV13 and TRBJ1-1; D is possibly TRBD1 (5 bases). V shed 3 bases and J shed 1 base, with 15 bases lying between them. Germline V gene data show CDR1 as PRHDT and CDR2 as FYEKMQ (reference sequence). The CDR3 length is 16 residues.

The V and J genes are TRBV19 and TRBJ2-2; the match to TRBD2 covers 7 bases. Germline values: CDR1 LNHDA, CDR2 SQIVND (reference sequence). This CDR3 has 16 residues. V dropped 9 bases and J dropped 4; count of bases not matched to a gene: 14. The DNA of the CDR3 is TGTGCCAGCCATGAGGCGCGGGAGATTCTCACCGGGGAGCTGTTTTTT. Translated, it gives CASHEAREILTGELFF.

The chain combines TRBV19 with TRBJ2-1; D is possibly TRBD1 (5 bases). The CDR3 has 15 residues. V lost 3 bases and J lost 2, with 11 bases in between. Germline lookup yields CDR1 LNHDA and CDR2 SQIVND (reference sequence). CDR3 DNA: TGTGCCAGTAGTATCGGGCCAGGGCCCTACAATGAGCAGTTCTTC. Amino acids: CASSIGPGPYNEQFF.

This chain connects TRBV19 to TRBJ2-7; no clear D. Germline lookup yields CDR1 LNHDA and CDR2 SQIVND (reference sequence). This CDR3 comprises 16 residues. Trimming took off 0 bases at V and 5 bases at J, with 17 bases between the two ends. This chain's CDR3 is CASSIEIISPANEQYF. The CDR3 DNA reads as TGTGCCAGTAGTATAGAAATCATCTCCCCAGCCAACGAGCAGTACTTC.

The rearrangement joins TRBV28 to TRBJ2-7; no firm D call. With 6 bases removed from V and 3 bases from J, the gap between germline ends came to 15 bases. The germline gives CDR1 MDHEN, CDR2 SYDVKM. The CDR3 contains 14 residues. The CDR3 here is CASSPRVKGYEQYF. For the CDR3, the DNA is TGTGCCAGCAGCCCCCGGGTGAAAGGCTACGAGCAGTACTTC.

The chain combines TRBV27 with TRBJ2-7; D perhaps matches TRBD2 (6 bases). Per the germline V gene, CDR1 is MNHEY and CDR2 is SMNVEV (reference sequence). V was shortened by 5 bases and J by 2 bases, with 28 bases between the two germline ends. The CDR3 is made up of 19 amino acids. For the CDR3, the DNA is TGTGCCAGCAGTAGACACAGCGGGCCGTTAGAGAGGGGAGCCTACGAGCAGTACTTC. It specifies CASSRHSGPLERGAYEQYF.

The V gene is TRBV4-3, the J gene TRBJ2-1; 8 nucleotides agree with TRBD2. Trimming at V came to 0 bases and at J to 2 bases, leaving 6 bases not matched to a gene. Germline V lookup: CDR1 LGHNA, CDR2 YSLEER. CDR3 size: 17 residues. As DNA, the CDR3 is TGCGCCAGCAGCCAAGATCCTTGGCGGGAGGCCTACAATGAGCAGTTCTTC. This encodes CASSQDPWREAYNEQFF.

This chain connects TRBV20-1 to TRBJ2-7; D uncertain. The CDR3 runs 11 residues. V was cut by 4 bases and J by 4 bases, with 8 bases left in between. The germline V gene encodes CDR1 DFQATT and CDR2 SNEGSKA (reference sequence). CDR3 in amino acids: CSATLWYEQYF. The DNA of the CDR3 is TGCAGTGCTACACTCTGGTACGAGCAGTACTTC.

J is TRBJ1-2 and V is TRBV6-5; possibly TRBD1 for D (5 bases). Trimming pared 0 bases from V and 3 bases from J, leaving 5 bases between. The CDR3 has 13 residues. Germline V gives CDR1 MNHEY, CDR2 SVGAGI. The CDR3 nucleotides read TGTGCCAGCAGTTACTCCAGGGACTATGGCTACACCTTC. It encodes CASSYSRDYGYTF.